This T cell receptor beta chain comes out of a study of blood T cell repertoires in COVID-19. The CDR3 has 15 residues. Trimming took 8 bases from V and 0 from J, leaving 17 bases between them. Germline CDR1 is MNHEY and CDR2 is SVGAGI. Produced via immunoSEQ multiplex PCR; TCRdb's table is partial and in-frame only. Of 250,000 to 350,000 clones listed, approximately 81% were seen once; the top ten hold under 3%. Participants were aged about 18 to 100 years from around 26 US areas. Self-reported history from a screening survey and questionnaire set each donor's cohort. All recovered Cohort 3 donors got two negative PCRs, got clearance, or saw symptom resolution.

The rearrangement links TRBV6-5 to TRBJ2-7; D is uncertain. This receptor was taken from a woman in her 50s who had recovered from COVID-19. The specimen sequenced was PBMCs or T cells enriched from blood (not recorded which). CDR3 region: CASSVRGPSSYEQYF. CDR3 nucleotide sequence: TGTGCCAGCTCTGTTCGAGGCCCTTCCTCCTACGAGCAGTACTTC.